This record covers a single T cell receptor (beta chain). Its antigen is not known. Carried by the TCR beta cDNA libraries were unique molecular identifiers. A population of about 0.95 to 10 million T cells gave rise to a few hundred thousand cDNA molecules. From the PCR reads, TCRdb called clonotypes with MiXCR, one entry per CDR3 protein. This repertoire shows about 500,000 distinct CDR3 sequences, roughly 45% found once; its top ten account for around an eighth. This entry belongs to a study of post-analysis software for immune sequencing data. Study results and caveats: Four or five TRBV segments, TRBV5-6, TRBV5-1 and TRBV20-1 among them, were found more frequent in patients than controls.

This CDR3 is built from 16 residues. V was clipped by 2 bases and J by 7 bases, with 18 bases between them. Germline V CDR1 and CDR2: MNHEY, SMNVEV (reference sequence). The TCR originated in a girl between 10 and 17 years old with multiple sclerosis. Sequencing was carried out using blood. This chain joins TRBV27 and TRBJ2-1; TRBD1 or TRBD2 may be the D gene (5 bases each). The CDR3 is CASSLRWGLGTNEQFF. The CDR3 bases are TGTGCCAGCAGTTTAAGGTGGGGCCTAGGGACGAATGAGCAGTTCTTC.